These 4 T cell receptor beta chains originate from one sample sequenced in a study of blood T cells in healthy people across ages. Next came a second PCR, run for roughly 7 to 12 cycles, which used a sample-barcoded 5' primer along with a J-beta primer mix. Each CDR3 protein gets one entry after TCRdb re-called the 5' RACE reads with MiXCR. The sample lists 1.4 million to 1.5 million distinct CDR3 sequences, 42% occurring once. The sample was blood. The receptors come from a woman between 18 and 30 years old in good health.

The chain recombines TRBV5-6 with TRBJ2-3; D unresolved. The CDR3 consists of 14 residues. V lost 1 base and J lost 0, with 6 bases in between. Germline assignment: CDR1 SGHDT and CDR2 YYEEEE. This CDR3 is CASSLLRSTDTQYF. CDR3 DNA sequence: TGTGCCAGCAGCTTGTTGCGGAGCACAGATACGCAGTATTTT.

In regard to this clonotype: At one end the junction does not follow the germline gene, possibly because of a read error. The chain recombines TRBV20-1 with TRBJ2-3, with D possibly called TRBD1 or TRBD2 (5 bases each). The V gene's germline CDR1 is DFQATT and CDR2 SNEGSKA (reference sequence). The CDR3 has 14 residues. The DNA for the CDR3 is TGCAGTGCTGGAGAGGCAGGGAGTGGAGATACGCAGTATTTT. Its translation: CSAGEAGSGDTQYF.

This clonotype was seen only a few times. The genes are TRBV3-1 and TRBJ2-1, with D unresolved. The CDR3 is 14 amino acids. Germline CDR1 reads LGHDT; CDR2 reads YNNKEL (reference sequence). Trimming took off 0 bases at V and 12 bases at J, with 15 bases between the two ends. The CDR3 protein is CASSQDTAAQAQFF. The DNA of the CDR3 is TGTGCCAGCAGCCAAGATACGGCCGCTCAGGCGCAGTTCTTC.

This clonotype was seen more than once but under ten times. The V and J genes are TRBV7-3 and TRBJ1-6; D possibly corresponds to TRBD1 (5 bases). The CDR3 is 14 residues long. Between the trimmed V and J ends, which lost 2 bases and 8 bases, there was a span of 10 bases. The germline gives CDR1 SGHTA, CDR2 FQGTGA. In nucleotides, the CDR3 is TGTGCCAGCAGCTTACAGGGAACTGATTCACCCCTCCACTTT. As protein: CASSLQGTDSPLHF.